These 18 T cell receptor beta chains came from one sample sequenced in a study of blood T cell repertoires in COVID-19. Some clones are missing from TCRdb's copy, which holds only in-frame ones; the method was immunoSEQ multiplex PCR. Among roughly 220,000 clones listed, 85% to 90% were seen once. Sequenced input: peripheral blood. The source of these receptors is an elderly man with acute or convalescent COVID-19.

This sequence joins TRBV1 and TRBJ2-7; the D call TRBD2 from the table was never checked on the DNA. TRBV1 is a known pseudogene. The CDR3 sequence is 15 residues long. This chain's CDR3 is CTSSQHSGLAREQYF. In DNA form, the CDR3 reads TGCACCAGCAGCCAACACTCGGGACTAGCCAGAGAGCAGTACTTC.

V gene TRBV7-2 combines with J gene TRBJ2-7; TRBD1 might be the D (6 bases). Trimming removed 3 bases from V and 2 bases from J, with 8 bases in between. From germline, CDR1 is SGHTA and CDR2 FQGNSA. The CDR3 is 13 amino acids. In DNA form, the CDR3 reads TGTGCCAGCAGCTTGACAGGAACCTACGAGCAGTACGTC. Translation gives CASSLTGTYEQYV.

The chain links TRBV14 to TRBJ2-1, with D tentatively TRBD1 (6 bases). The CDR3 sequence is 14 residues long. The germline CDR1 and CDR2 sequences are SGHDN and FVKESK. V lost 3 bases and J 9 bases, leaving 15 bases between the germline ends. The CDR3 protein is CASSQRTATREQFF. The CDR3 nucleotides read TGTGCCAGCAGCCAGAGGACAGCGACGCGTGAGCAGTTCTTC.

The J gene is TRBJ2-2, the V gene TRBV5-1; the match to TRBD2 covers 12 bases. The CDR3 has 15 residues. V was pared by 4 bases and J by 4 bases, with 2 bases of the junction left unmatched. The germline gives CDR1 SGHRS, CDR2 YFSETQ. Here the CDR3 reads CASSPTSGSTGELFF. Written as DNA, the CDR3 is TGCGCCAGCAGCCCGACTAGCGGGAGCACCGGGGAGCTGTTTTTT.

CDR3 DNA sequence: TGTGCCAGCAGCTCACGGGACAGGAGTACAGATACGCAGTATTTT. This sequence encodes CASSSRDRSTDTQYF. This chain uses TRBV7-9 with TRBJ2-3; 8 nucleotides align to TRBD1. Germline V lookup: CDR1 SEHNR, CDR2 FQNEAQ (reference sequence). With V trimmed by 4 bases and J by 3 bases, 6 bases remained unmatched. This CDR3 spans 15 amino acids.

J is TRBJ2-3 and V is TRBV30, with TRBD2 matching over 8 bases. The J segment lost 4 bases and the V segment lost 0 bases, leaving 3 bases of the junction unmatched. The CDR3 is 14 amino acids. Germline values: CDR1 GTSNPN, CDR2 SVGIG (reference sequence). CDR3 nucleotides: TGTGCCTGGAGTGTAACTAGCGGTCCAGATACGCAGTATTTT. Translation: CAWSVTSGPDTQYF.

This CDR3 reads CAWSVQFVSGAFF. The CDR3 nucleotides read TGTGCCTGGAGTGTACAGTTTGTCAGCGGCGCTTTCTTT. The V and J genes are TRBV30 and TRBJ1-1; no definite D call. The length of the CDR3 is 13 residues. Germline CDR1 is GTSNPN and CDR2 is SVGIG (reference sequence). Trimming removed 0 bases from V and 11 bases from J, with 16 bases in between. Combining the CDR3 with reference TRBV30 and TRBJ1-1 gives the whole variable domain SQTIHQWPATLVQPVGSPLSLECTVEGTSNPNLYWYRQAAGRGLQLLFYSVGIGQISSEVPQNLSASRPQDRQFILSSKKLLLSDSGFYLCAWSVQFVSGAFFGQGTRLTVV.

The V and J genes are TRBV30 and TRBJ1-1, with unresolved D. V gave up 2 bases and J gave up 1 base, with 8 bases separating them. This CDR3 spans 13 amino acids. Germline CDR1 is GTSNPN and CDR2 is SVGIG (reference sequence). The CDR3 DNA reads as TGTGCCTGGAGTCCTTACGGGAACACTGAAGCTTTCTTT. It is translated as CAWSPYGNTEAFF.

The chain employs TRBV28 and TRBJ1-2, with D unresolved. Trimming shortened V by 3 bases and J by 8 bases, and 10 bases separated the two germline ends. Germline loops: CDR1 MDHEN, CDR2 SYDVKM. The CDR3 length is 12 residues. DNA for the CDR3: TGTGCCAGCAGTTTCTCTGACGGGGGCTACACCTTC. Amino acid sequence: CASSFSDGGYTF.

This clone has a handful of counts. The V gene is TRBV27, the J gene TRBJ2-1, with 10 bases that match TRBD1. Trimming took 4 bases from V and 8 from J; bases not matched to a gene: 5. Per the germline V gene, CDR1 is MNHEY and CDR2 is SMNVEV (reference sequence). This CDR3 has 14 amino acids. In DNA form, the CDR3 reads TGTGCCAGCAGTTCGGACAGGGGGTCGGATGAGCAGTTCTTC. It encodes CASSSDRGSDEQFF.

The chain employs TRBV9 and TRBJ1-6, with TRBD1 matching over 7 bases. Germline assignment: CDR1 SGDLS and CDR2 YYNGEE. Germline trimming cut 3 bases from V and 2 bases from J; bases unmatched to any gene: 2. There are 15 residues in the CDR3. The CDR3 DNA reads TGTGCCAGCAGCGAGGGGGCAACCTATAATTCACCCCTCCACTTT. This sequence encodes CASSEGATYNSPLHF. The full variable domain, rest sourced from reference TRBV9 and TRBJ1-6, is DSGVTQTPKHLITATGQRVTLRCSPRSGDLSVYWYQQSLDQGLQFLIQYYNGEERAKGNILERFSAQQFPDLHSELNLSSLELGDSALYFCASSEGATYNSPLHFGNGTRLTVT.

This clone was detected once. The chain combines TRBV19 with TRBJ1-5; 10 bases line up with TRBD1. Unmatched junction bases numbered 4, after V lost 7 bases and J lost 1 base. CDR1 is LNHDA and CDR2 is SQIVND in the germline V gene (reference sequence). There are 15 residues in the CDR3. The CDR3 sequence is CASTTGQGSNQPQHF. The CDR3, as DNA: TGTGCCAGTACTACGGGACAGGGGAGCAATCAGCCCCAGCATTTT.

The V and J genes are TRBV28 and TRBJ2-2, with 8 bases aligning to TRBD1. The CDR3 extends over 15 amino acids. V lost 3 bases and J lost 7; bases outside the gene matches: 7. Germline values: CDR1 MDHEN, CDR2 SYDVKM. The CDR3 is CASSFSGGHIGELFF. The CDR3 DNA is TGTGCCAGCAGTTTTTCAGGGGGCCATATCGGGGAGCTGTTTTTT. The entire variable domain, with the rest obtained from reference TRBV28 and TRBJ2-2, is as follows: DVKVTQSSRYLVKRTGEKVFLECVQDMDHENMFWYRQDPGLGLRLIYFSYDVKMKEKGDIPEGYSVSREKKERFSLILESASTNQTSMYLCASSFSGGHIGELFFGEGSRLTVL.

This clone showed up just once. The chain couples TRBV5-1 to TRBJ2-2; the D gene is possibly TRBD1 (5 bases). V lost 1 base and J lost 6, with 19 bases in between. The CDR3 contains 17 residues. The germline V gene encodes CDR1 SGHRS and CDR2 YFSETQ. The CDR3 sequence: CASSLIPQRGSSGELFF. The CDR3 bases are TGCGCCAGCAGCTTGATCCCCCAAAGGGGCAGCTCCGGGGAGCTGTTTTTT. The full variable domain, rest sourced from reference TRBV5-1 and TRBJ2-2, is KAGVTQTPRYLIKTRGQQVTLSCSPISGHRSVSWYQQTPGQGLQFLFEYFSETQRNKGNFPGRFSGRQFSNSRSEMNVSTLELGDSALYLCASSLIPQRGSSGELFFGEGSRLTVL.

The chain couples TRBV6-5 to TRBJ2-1; tentative D call: TRBD2 (6 bases). From germline, CDR1 is MNHEY and CDR2 SVGAGI. V was pared by 2 bases and J by 12 bases, with 17 bases between. The CDR3 sequence is 14 residues long. CDR3 in DNA: TGTGCCAGCAGTTACGGGACTCCCGGGTCACTGCAGTTCTTC. Translation gives CASSYGTPGSLQFF.

This sequence joins TRBV24-1 and TRBJ2-3; 7 bases are a match to TRBD1. Germline CDR1 reads KGHDR; CDR2 reads SFDVKD. This CDR3 contains 15 residues. The V and J ends lost 5 bases and 2 bases, in that order; junction bases with no gene match: 6. The DNA of the CDR3 is TGTGCCACCAGTGTCTCGACAGGGACCACAGATACGCAGTATTTT. It codes for CATSVSTGTTDTQYF.

The chain recombines TRBV7-6 with TRBJ2-3, with 7 bases aligning to TRBD1. Losses at the gene ends were 1 base for V and 3 bases for J; bases not matched to a gene: 1. The germline gives CDR1 SGHVS, CDR2 FNYEAQ. The CDR3 spans 14 residues. CDR3 in amino acids: CASSLDRGTDTQYF. The CDR3 DNA is TGTGCCAGCAGCTTAGACAGGGGAACAGATACGCAGTATTTT.

The chain joins TRBV19 to TRBJ1-4; D is uncertain. Trimming left V 4 bases short and J 4 bases short, with 16 bases between. CDR1 LNHDA and CDR2 SQIVND come from the germline V gene (reference sequence). The CDR3 contains 16 residues. As DNA, the CDR3 is TGTGCCAGTAGTAAGACCAGCATCGGGGTTAATGAAAAACTGTTTTTT. This encodes CASSKTSIGVNEKLFF.